One TCR beta chain is described in this entry. The repertoire was sequenced with immunoSEQ multiplex PCR; TCRdb's copy has only in-frame clones and lacks some. The table lists around 210,000 clones, roughly 90% of them singletons. The data are from a study of blood T cell repertoires in COVID-19. V was trimmed by 5 bases and J by 0 bases, leaving 13 bases between them. The CDR3 is 15 residues long. Germline CDR1 and CDR2: SGHTA and FQGTGA. Participants came from 24 US areas, aged roughly 18 to 89 years. The gene calls are TRBV7-3 and TRBJ1-2; D gene unclear. Sequences were obtained from PBMCs or T cells enriched from blood (not recorded which). This sequence was found in a woman between 18 and 29 years old who had recovered from COVID-19. This CDR3 reads CASSPGAGANYGYTF. CDR3 DNA sequence: TGTGCCAGCAGCCCCGGCGCGGGAGCTAACTATGGCTACACCTTC.